This T cell receptor beta chain is drawn from a study of graft-versus-host responses after intestinal transplantation. Looking at the study overall: Among the recipients, all got anti-thymocyte globulin induction and then tacrolimus and steroids for around 3 years.

Only in-frame clones appear in the TCRdb table, and some are missing; sequencing was by immunoSEQ multiplex PCR. The sample records roughly 80,000 clones, over 80% being singletons. The J segment lost 5 bases and the V segment lost 8 bases, leaving 2 bases of the junction unmatched. Germline V gene lookup returns CDR1 SGHAT and CDR2 FQNNGV. The CDR3 has 13 residues. Only one count was recorded for this clone. The starting material was PBMCs, obtained 98 days after intestinal transplantation. This chain joins TRBV11-2 and TRBJ2-2; the match to TRBD2 covers 10 bases. The TCR sequence derives from a human patient who received an intestinal transplant, so some T cells may come from the graft donor. Here the CDR3 reads CASPSGGTGELFF. The DNA for the CDR3 is TGTGCCAGCCCTAGCGGGGGAACCGGGGAGCTGTTTTTT. Using reference TRBV11-2 and TRBJ2-2 for the parts outside the CDR3, the full variable domain is EAGVAQSPRYKIIEKRQSVAFWCNPISGHATLYWYQQILGQGPKLLIQFQNNGVVDDSQLPKDRFSAERLKGVDSTLKIQPAKLEDSAVYLCASPSGGTGELFFGEGSRLTVL.